A single sample gave rise to the 32 T cell receptor beta chains below, sequenced in a study of T-cell reconstitution after alpha-beta-depleted transplantation in children. The TCRbeta library was prepared with unique molecular identifiers. Each CDR3 protein is one row after TCRdb ran MiXCR on the PCR reads. Among around 500,000 distinct CDR3 sequences listed, more than 20% were seen once. The specimen was PBMCs, mostly from graft donor cells, collected 360 days after TCRalphabeta/CD19-depleted stem cell transplant. The receptors come from a boy younger than two who had a stem cell transplant for acute myeloid leukemia, so the T cells may come from the graft donor.

This clonotype was recorded at least ten times. The chain has TRBV24-1 and TRBJ2-1, with 8 bases that match TRBD1. Germline CDR1 KGHDR, CDR2 SFDVKD. The CDR3 consists of 16 residues. With 5 bases clipped from V and 3 bases from J, the junction kept 8 bases outside the gene matches. The CDR3 nucleotides are TGTGCCACCAGTGCCCCGGGGACAGGTGGCTACAATGAGCAGTTCTTC. This gives the protein CATSAPGTGGYNEQFF.

This clonotype showed up just a few times. The CDR3 here is CASSLAGGNGELFF. The CDR3 region has the DNA TGCGCCAGCAGCTTGGCCGGGGGCAACGGGGAGCTGTTTTTT. This chain joins TRBV5-1 and TRBJ2-2; either TRBD1 or TRBD2 may fit D (6 bases each). This CDR3 region has 14 residues. Trimming took 0 bases from V and 7 from J, leaving 10 bases between them. Germline V gives CDR1 SGHRS, CDR2 YFSETQ.

This clonotype was recorded at least ten times. The gene calls are TRBV6-6 and TRBJ2-3, with TRBD1 matching 8 bases. The CDR3 spans 13 residues. Germline CDR1 and CDR2: MNHNY and SVGAGI (reference sequence). The V segment lost 8 bases and the J segment 4 bases; nucleotides outside the gene matches: 5. CDR3 amino acids: CASGRGLPDTQYF. The CDR3 nucleotides are TGTGCCAGCGGCAGGGGGCTCCCAGATACGCAGTATTTT.

This clonotype was counted at least ten times. The chain combines TRBV29-1 with TRBJ1-1; D is unclear. The germline CDR1 and CDR2 sequences are SQVTM and ANQGSEA. The CDR3 runs to 14 residues. The ends were cut back, 1 base at V and 0 bases at J, with 9 bases in the middle. DNA of the CDR3: TGCAGCGTTGAAGGGCTCCGTATGAACACTGAAGCTTTCTTT. Translating gives CSVEGLRMNTEAFF. The complete variable domain, with remaining parts taken from reference TRBV29-1 and TRBJ1-1, reads SAVISQKPSRDICQRGTSLTIQCQVDSQVTMMFWYRQQPGQSLTLIATANQGSEATYESGFVIDKFPISRPNLTFSTLTVSNMSPEDSSIYLCSVEGLRMNTEAFFGQGTRLTVV.

At least ten counts were recorded for this clonotype. The V gene is TRBV20-1, the J gene TRBJ2-1; a weak D match, TRBD1 (5 bases). Germline values: CDR1 DFQATT, CDR2 SNEGSKA (reference sequence). CDR3 length: 14 residues. V was cut by 5 bases and J by 2 bases, with 13 bases left in between. The CDR3 nucleotides are TGCAGTGCTTCGACAGAGTCCGCCTACAATGAGCAGTTCTTC. Translating gives CSASTESAYNEQFF.

The chain has TRBV20-1 and TRBJ1-5; D call uncertain. CDR1 is DFQATT, CDR2 SNEGSKA, per germline (reference sequence). V was clipped by 0 bases and J by 5 bases, with 11 bases between them. CDR3 length: 14 amino acids. The CDR3 DNA follows: TGCAGTGCTAGAGATCGGAATCCTTATCAGCCCCAGCATTTT. Translated: CSARDRNPYQPQHF.

The chain uses TRBV7-2 and TRBJ1-5; D gene ambiguous. CDR1 SGHTA and CDR2 FQGNSA come from the germline V gene. The CDR3 is made up of 17 amino acids. Between the trimmed V and J ends, which lost 5 bases and 4 bases, there was a span of 21 bases. CDR3 coding DNA: TGTGCCAGCAGCCCCACGAAAGGGAACTCGGCGAATCAGCCCCAGCATTTT. It yields the protein CASSPTKGNSANQPQHF.

The rearrangement links TRBV12-3 or TRBV12-4 to TRBJ2-5; a possible D gene is TRBD2 (6 bases). The CDR3 runs 16 residues. V lost 3 bases and J lost 1, with 15 bases in between. CDR3 coding DNA: TGTGCCAGCAGTTTCGGACTAACACCCTCCCAAGAGACCCAGTACTTC. Translated, it gives CASSFGLTPSQETQYF.

There are many counts of this clonotype. This chain uses TRBV12-3 or TRBV12-4 with TRBJ1-2; D gene unclear. Trimming pared 3 bases from V and 2 bases from J, leaving 10 bases between. The CDR3 loop spans 14 amino acids. In nucleotides, the CDR3 is TGTGCCAGCAGTTTCGGGGAGTCGAACTATGGCTACACCTTC. Translating gives CASSFGESNYGYTF.

This clonotype was observed many times. The chain couples TRBV29-1 to TRBJ2-1; D unclear. Trimming took off 3 bases at V and 15 bases at J, with 9 bases between the two ends. The CDR3 is made up of 9 amino acids. Germline V gene data show CDR1 as SQVTM and CDR2 as ANQGSEA. The CDR3 spells CSVDPPGFF. DNA for the CDR3: TGCAGCGTTGACCCCCCAGGGTTCTTC.

This clonotype was detected ten times or more. The chain employs TRBV12-3 or TRBV12-4 and TRBJ2-5; D ambiguous. CDR3 length equals 11 residues. Deletions cut 7 bases from V and 5 bases from J, with 8 bases between. The CDR3 DNA reads TGTGCCAGCAAATTGGAGGAGACCCAGTACTTC. Translating gives CASKLEETQYF.

The DNA of the CDR3 is TGTGCCAGCAGTTGGATGCTCGGCACCGGGGAGCTGTTTTTT. It translates to CASSWMLGTGELFF. This chain links TRBV27 with TRBJ2-2; no clear D. Trimming removed 4 bases at V and 4 bases at J, with 10 bases between. There are 14 residues in the CDR3. Germline-derived CDR1 and CDR2 are MNHEY and SMNVEV (reference sequence).

V gene TRBV7-2 combines with J gene TRBJ2-2, with unresolved D. Trimming shortened V by 5 bases and J by 3 bases, and 10 bases separated the two germline ends. This CDR3 is 14 amino acids long. The germline V gene encodes CDR1 SGHTA and CDR2 FQGNSA. CDR3 amino acids: CASSPDRYTGELFF. The CDR3, as DNA: TGTGCCAGCAGCCCGGACCGCTACACCGGGGAGCTGTTTTTT. Combining the CDR3 with reference TRBV7-2 and TRBJ2-2 gives the whole variable domain GAGVSQSPSNKVTEKGKDVELRCDPISGHTALYWYRQSLGQGLEFLIYFQGNSAPDKSGLPSDRFSAERTGGSVSTLTIQRTQQEDSAVYLCASSPDRYTGELFFGEGSRLTVL.

V gene TRBV29-1 combines with J gene TRBJ2-3; 8 positions agree with TRBD2. There are 12 residues in the CDR3. With 7 bases clipped from V and 9 bases from J, the junction kept 9 bases outside the gene matches. Germline V gives CDR1 SQVTM, CDR2 ANQGSEA. The chain's CDR3 is CSGTSWVGTQYF. The CDR3 DNA reads as TGCAGCGGGACTAGCTGGGTGGGGACGCAGTATTTT.

This clonotype has at least ten counts. The CDR3 nucleotides read TGTGCCAGTAGTATGGGCGCGGGGATTGCGCCCGATGAGCAGTTCTTC. It yields the protein CASSMGAGIAPDEQFF. V is TRBV19 and J is TRBJ2-1; D is perhaps TRBD2 (6 bases). Germline V gene sequence: CDR1 LNHDA, CDR2 SQIVND (reference sequence). Trimming cost V 3 bases and J 8 bases, with 20 bases left between them. The CDR3 is 16 residues long. The full variable domain, in which reference TRBV19 and TRBJ2-1 provide the parts outside the CDR3, is DGGITQSPKYLFRKEGQNVTLSCEQNLNHDAMYWYRQDPGQGLRLIYYSQIVNDFQKGDIAEGYSVSREKKESFPLTVTSAQKNPTAFYLCASSMGAGIAPDEQFFGPGTRLTVL.

This clonotype was detected a few times. This sequence joins TRBV7-2 and TRBJ2-3; weak D call: TRBD2 (5 bases). Per the germline V gene, CDR1 is SGHTA and CDR2 is FQGNSA. Trimming left V 5 bases short and J 5 bases short, with 20 bases between. This CDR3 has 16 amino acids. The CDR3 region has the DNA TGTGCCAGCAGCCCCCGTTGGGCTGCGGGTGGAGATACGCAGTATTTT. Amino acids: CASSPRWAAGGDTQYF.

This clonotype was found many times. The chain has TRBV5-1 and TRBJ2-5, with 9 positions matching TRBD1. J gave up 4 bases and V 5 bases, and 6 bases lay outside the gene matches. From germline, CDR1 is SGHRS and CDR2 YFSETQ. This CDR3 is 14 amino acids long. CDR3 nucleotides: TGCGCCAGCAGGTCGGACAGGGGATCAGAGACCCAGTACTTC. It yields the protein CASRSDRGSETQYF.

About this clonotype: This may be a read error: a much more frequent sequence differs by one nucleotide. In this CDR3 the conserved last residue, phenylalanine or tryptophan, is missing, so a read error is likely. V gene TRBV15 combines with J gene TRBJ2-7; D unclear. Germline-derived CDR1 and CDR2 are LNHNV and YYDKDF (reference sequence). The CDR3 spans 12 residues. Trimming shortened V by 1 base and J by 10 bases, and 11 bases separated the two germline ends. CDR3 nucleotide sequence: TGTGCCACCAGCAGAGGTCGTCAGATTCAGTACGGC. It is translated as CATSRGRQIQYG.

This clonotype has at least ten counts. The rearrangement uses TRBV5-8 and TRBJ2-3; tentative D call: TRBD2 (6 bases). The CDR3 is 12 amino acids. Germline-derived CDR1 and CDR2 are SGHTS and YDEGEE. CDR3 nucleotides: TGTGCTTCCACAGGAGGGACAGATACGCAGTATTTT. Protein sequence: CASTGGTDTQYF.

In its sample, this clonotype was seen a few times. CDR3 protein: CASSRGTGSDTQYF. The CDR3 nucleotides are TGTGCCAGCAGTCGCGGGACAGGGTCAGATACGCAGTATTTT. This chain links TRBV6-1 with TRBJ2-3, with 9 bases that match TRBD1. V shed 5 bases and J 4 bases; nucleotides not matched to a gene: 4. There are 14 residues in the CDR3. CDR1 is MNHNS and CDR2 is SASEGT in the germline V gene.

This chain links TRBV12-3 or TRBV12-4 with TRBJ1-1; D may be TRBD1 (6 bases). Trimming left V 2 bases short and J 8 bases short, with 15 bases between. CDR3 length equals 14 residues. The DNA for the CDR3 is TGTGCCAGCAGTTTAATCTCGGGGGGCTGGGAAGCTTTCTTT. Translating it yields CASSLISGGWEAFF.

This clonotype was observed a few times. The chain joins TRBV12-3 or TRBV12-4 to TRBJ1-3; possibly TRBD1 for D (5 bases). Trimming took 5 bases from V and 0 from J, leaving 14 bases between them. There are 16 residues in the CDR3. CDR3 nucleotide sequence: TGTGCCAGCAGTCTCGGACACCCGAGCTCTGGAAACACCATATATTTT. Its protein product is CASSLGHPSSGNTIYF.

The J gene is TRBJ2-5, the V gene TRBV12-5; maybe TRBD2 (5 bases). Germline values: CDR1 LGHNT, CDR2 FRNRAP. This CDR3 is 14 amino acids long. V lost 6 bases, J lost 2 bases, and 13 bases lay in between. CDR3 coding DNA: TGTGCTAGTGGACCCGGACTGCCGCAAGAGACCCAGTACTTC. This translates into CASGPGLPQETQYF.

This sequence joins TRBV5-8 and TRBJ2-5; 9 bases map to TRBD2. With V trimmed by 3 bases and J by 5 bases, 11 bases remained unmatched. The CDR3 has 16 residues. The germline V gene has CDR1 SGHTS and CDR2 YDEGEE. The CDR3 is CASSYGKSSGGETQYF. CDR3 bases: TGTGCCAGCAGCTACGGAAAAAGTAGCGGGGGCGAGACCCAGTACTTC. Supplemented by reference TRBV5-8 and TRBJ2-5, the full variable domain reads EAGVTQSPTHLIKTRGQQATLRCSPISGHTSVYWYQQALGLGLQFLLWYDEGEERNRGNFPPRFSGRQFPNYSSELNVNALELEDSALYLCASSYGKSSGGETQYFGPGTRLLVL.

The rearrangement uses TRBV6-5 and TRBJ1-5; D not certain. Trimming removed 2 bases from V and 4 bases from J, with 12 bases in between. The germline CDR1 and CDR2 sequences are MNHEY and SVGAGI. The CDR3 covers 15 residues. The CDR3 bases are TGTGCCAGCAGTTACGCGGGTCACGGGAATCAGCCCCAGCATTTT. Protein product: CASSYAGHGNQPQHF.

Ten or more counts support this clonotype. The chain employs TRBV6-1 and TRBJ2-1, with D unclear. The CDR3 has 14 amino acids. Looked up from germline, CDR1 is MNHNS and CDR2 is SASEGT. V gave up 6 bases and J gave up 4 bases, with 13 bases separating them. CDR3 in amino acids: CASSASLPYNEQFF. In nucleotides, the CDR3 is TGTGCCAGCAGCGCAAGCCTACCTTACAATGAGCAGTTCTTC.

To note about this clonotype: The junction and the germline gene differ at one end; a read error may be behind it. V is TRBV20-1 and J is TRBJ2-3; the D gene is possibly TRBD2 (6 bases). This CDR3 spans 14 amino acids. Germline V gene lookup returns CDR1 DFQATT and CDR2 SNEGSKA (reference sequence). CDR3 protein: CSANRRGSTGTQYF. The DNA of the CDR3 is TGCAGTGCTAATAGGAGGGGAAGCACAGGTACGCAGTATTTT.

At least ten counts were recorded for this clonotype. V gene TRBV20-1 combines with J gene TRBJ2-3, with 8 bases that match TRBD1. Germline CDR1 DFQATT, CDR2 SNEGSKA (reference sequence). The CDR3 extends over 13 amino acids. The CDR3, as DNA: TGCAGCGCGGACAGGGCGCCCCTAGATACGCAGTATTTT. Protein product: CSADRAPLDTQYF.

The chain joins TRBV6-1 to TRBJ2-3; D is possibly TRBD1 (6 bases). Germline V gives CDR1 MNHNS, CDR2 SASEGT. Trimming cost V 4 bases and J 5 bases, with 10 bases left between them. The CDR3 has 13 residues. The CDR3 DNA reads TGTGCCAGCAGTGGGACAGTGATAGATACGCAGTATTTT. It encodes CASSGTVIDTQYF.

The CDR3: CASKRGKGYTF. DNA for the CDR3: TGTGCCAGCAAACGGGGCAAAGGCTACACCTTC. J is TRBJ1-2 and V is TRBV12-3 or TRBV12-4, with D possibly being TRBD1 (5 bases). V dropped 7 bases and J dropped 8 bases, with 11 bases sitting between them. The CDR3 extends over 11 amino acids.

This chain links TRBV9 with TRBJ2-1; 13 bases are a match to TRBD2. This CDR3 region has 18 residues. V was pared by 0 bases and J by 2 bases, with 5 bases of the junction left unmatched. The V gene's germline CDR1 is SGDLS and CDR2 YYNGEE. The CDR3 bases are TGTGCCAGCAGCGTAGAATCCGGGACTAGCGGGGCCTACAATGAGCAGTTCTTC. The encoded protein is CASSVESGTSGAYNEQFF.

This clonotype was recorded many times. This chain connects TRBV7-2 to TRBJ2-5; no reliable D call. This CDR3 contains 18 residues. Germline CDR1 is SGHTA and CDR2 is FQGNSA. With 2 bases removed from V and 0 bases from J, the gap between germline ends came to 19 bases. CDR3 nucleotides: TGTGCCAGCAGCTTATTTAGGGTGGCGTTTGGGGACCAAGAGACCCAGTACTTC. Translation gives CASSLFRVAFGDQETQYF.